This note documents a single T cell receptor beta chain sequence. Its antigen is still unknown. Profiling relied on immunoSEQ multiplex PCR, and the TCRdb table lists in-frame clones only, not all of them. The data hold about 7,400 clones, with approximately 73% observed a single time. The data originate from a study of brain T cells in children with intractable seizures. Study-level points and caveats: Only CDR3 sequence similarity suggested viral specificity, without known HCMV serostatus. Pre- and post-surgery blood differed in depth, so pre-surgery absences may be undersampling.

Unmatched junction bases numbered 20, after V lost 0 bases and J lost 1 base. The CDR3 contains 21 residues. Surgery cases with the highest brain T cell transcript signatures were chosen for sequencing. Patients received at least one anti-epileptic drug before surgery. V usage is TRBV23-1 and J usage is TRBJ2-7; 8 nucleotides line up with TRBD1. TRBV23-1 is sorted into the ORF group, with uncertain function. This TCR derives from a boy under two years old with tuberous sclerosis and intractable seizures. The material was resected brain tissue, obtained at surgery. The CDR3 DNA is TGCGCCAGCAGTCAATCACGGGGTCCCATCATTACGGACAGGGCTTCCTACGAGCAGTACTTC. It encodes CASSQSRGPIITDRASYEQYF.